The clone carrying this TCR beta chain showed up just once. As handled by the study authors: Amplification with reference gene primers provided the estimates of nucleated cell counts. Only in-frame clones appear in the TCRdb table, and some are missing; sequencing was by immunoSEQ multiplex PCR. The V and J calls and clone size come from that table; D and trimming were worked out from the DNA. The sample gives 30,000 to 50,000 clones, approximately 85% of which show up once; about 4% is in the top ten. The sample is drawn from a study of blood T cell repertoires in COVID-19. Across the study: There were acute and convalescent COVID-19 samples, and they came from the United States, Italy and Spain. PBMCs, B-cell-depleted T cells, or T cells were the source of the cDNA or gDNA that made up the material.

The CDR3 length is 16 residues. V was clipped by 0 bases and J by 7 bases; unmatched bases: 7. Germline CDR1 reads SNHLY; CDR2 reads FYNNEI. The clonotype was recovered from a man in his sixties with acute or convalescent COVID-19. The sequencing sample was made of peripheral blood. The gene calls are TRBV2 and TRBJ2-1, with 9 bases matching TRBD2. The CDR3 protein is CASSEAGGGATNEQFF. The CDR3, as DNA: TGTGCCAGCAGTGAAGCGGGCGGGGGGGCAACTAATGAGCAGTTCTTC.